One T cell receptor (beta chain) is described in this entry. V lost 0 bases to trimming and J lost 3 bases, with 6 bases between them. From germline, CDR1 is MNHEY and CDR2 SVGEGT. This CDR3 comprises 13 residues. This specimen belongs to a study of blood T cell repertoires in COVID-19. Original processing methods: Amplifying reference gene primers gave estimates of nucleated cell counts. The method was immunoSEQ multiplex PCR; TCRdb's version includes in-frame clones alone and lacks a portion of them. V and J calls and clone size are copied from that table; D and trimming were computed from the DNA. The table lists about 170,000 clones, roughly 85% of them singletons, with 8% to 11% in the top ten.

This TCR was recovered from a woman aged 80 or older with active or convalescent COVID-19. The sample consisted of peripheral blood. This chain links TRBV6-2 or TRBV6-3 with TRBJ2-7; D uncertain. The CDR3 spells CASSYSIVYEQYF. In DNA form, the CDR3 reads TGTGCCAGCAGTTACTCGATAGTCTACGAGCAGTACTTC.